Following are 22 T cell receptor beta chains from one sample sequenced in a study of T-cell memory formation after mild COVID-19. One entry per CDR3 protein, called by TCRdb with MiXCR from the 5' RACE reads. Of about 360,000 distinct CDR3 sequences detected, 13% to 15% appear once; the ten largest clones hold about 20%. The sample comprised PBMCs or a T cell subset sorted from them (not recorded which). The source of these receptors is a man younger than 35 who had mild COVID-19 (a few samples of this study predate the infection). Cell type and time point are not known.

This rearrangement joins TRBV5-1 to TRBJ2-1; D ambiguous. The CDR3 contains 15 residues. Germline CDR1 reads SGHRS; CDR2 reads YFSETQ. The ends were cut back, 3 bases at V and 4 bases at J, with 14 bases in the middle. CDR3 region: CASSSAPLEYNEQFF. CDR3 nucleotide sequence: TGCGCCAGCAGCTCCGCTCCCTTAGAATACAATGAGCAGTTCTTC. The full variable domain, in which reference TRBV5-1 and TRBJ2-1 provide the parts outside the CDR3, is KAGVTQTPRYLIKTRGQQVTLSCSPISGHRSVSWYQQTPGQGLQFLFEYFSETQRNKGNFPGRFSGRQFSNSRSEMNVSTLELGDSALYLCASSSAPLEYNEQFFGPGTRLTVL.

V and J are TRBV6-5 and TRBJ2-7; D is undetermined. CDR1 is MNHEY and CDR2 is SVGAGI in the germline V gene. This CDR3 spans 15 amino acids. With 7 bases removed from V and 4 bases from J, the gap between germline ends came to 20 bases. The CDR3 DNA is TGTGCCAGCACCCGAGATATAGACGGAAGTTACGAGCAGTACTTC. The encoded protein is CASTRDIDGSYEQYF.

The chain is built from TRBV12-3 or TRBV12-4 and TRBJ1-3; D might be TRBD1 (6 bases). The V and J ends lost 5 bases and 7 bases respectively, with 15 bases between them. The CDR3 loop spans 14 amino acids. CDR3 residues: CASSRQQGYNTIYF. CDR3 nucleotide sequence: TGTGCCAGCAGTCGTCAACAGGGTTATAACACCATATATTTT.

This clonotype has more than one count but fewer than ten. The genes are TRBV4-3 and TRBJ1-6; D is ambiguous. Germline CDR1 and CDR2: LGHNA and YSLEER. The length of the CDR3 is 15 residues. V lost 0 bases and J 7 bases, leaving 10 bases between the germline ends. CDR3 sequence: CASSQDPGQNSPLHF. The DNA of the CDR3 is TGCGCCAGCAGCCAAGATCCGGGTCAGAATTCACCCCTCCACTTT.

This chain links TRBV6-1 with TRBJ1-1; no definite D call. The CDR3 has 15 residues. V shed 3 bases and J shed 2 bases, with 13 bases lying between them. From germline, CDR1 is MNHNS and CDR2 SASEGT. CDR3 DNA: TGTGCCAGCAGTGACGCGTCCCAGCCAAACACTGAAGCTTTCTTT. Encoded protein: CASSDASQPNTEAFF.

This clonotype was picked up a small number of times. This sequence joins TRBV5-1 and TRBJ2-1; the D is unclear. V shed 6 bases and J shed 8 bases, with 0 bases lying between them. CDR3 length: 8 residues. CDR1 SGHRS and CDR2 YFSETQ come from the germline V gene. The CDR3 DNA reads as TGCGCCAGCAATGAGCAGTTCTTC. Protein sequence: CASNEQFF.

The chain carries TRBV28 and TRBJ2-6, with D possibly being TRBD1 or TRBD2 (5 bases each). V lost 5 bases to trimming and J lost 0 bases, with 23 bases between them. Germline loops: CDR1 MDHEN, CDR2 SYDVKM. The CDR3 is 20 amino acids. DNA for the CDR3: TGTGCCAGCAGTATCTCAGCGGAGACAGCTAAATTCTCTGGGGCCAACGTCCTGACTTTC. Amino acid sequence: CASSISAETAKFSGANVLTF.

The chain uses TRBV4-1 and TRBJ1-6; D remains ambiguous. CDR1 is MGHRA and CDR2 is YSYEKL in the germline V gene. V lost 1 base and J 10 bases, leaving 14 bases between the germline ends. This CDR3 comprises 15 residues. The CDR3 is CASSQGPGVWSPLHF. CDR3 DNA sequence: TGCGCCAGCAGCCAAGGCCCAGGCGTCTGGTCACCCCTCCACTTT.

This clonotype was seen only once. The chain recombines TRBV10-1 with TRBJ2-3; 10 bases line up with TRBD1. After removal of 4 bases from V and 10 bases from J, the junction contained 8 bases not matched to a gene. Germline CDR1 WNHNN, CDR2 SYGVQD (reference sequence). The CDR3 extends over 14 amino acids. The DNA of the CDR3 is TGCGCCAGCAGTGCGGGACAGGGGCATCATCCGCAGTATTTT. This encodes CASSAGQGHHPQYF.

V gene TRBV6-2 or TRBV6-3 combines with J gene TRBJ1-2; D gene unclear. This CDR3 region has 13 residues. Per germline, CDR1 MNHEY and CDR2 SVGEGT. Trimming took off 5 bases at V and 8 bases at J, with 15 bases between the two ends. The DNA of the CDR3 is TGTGCCAGCAGTGATTCGCAGCGGGCCGGCTACACCTTC. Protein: CASSDSQRAGYTF.

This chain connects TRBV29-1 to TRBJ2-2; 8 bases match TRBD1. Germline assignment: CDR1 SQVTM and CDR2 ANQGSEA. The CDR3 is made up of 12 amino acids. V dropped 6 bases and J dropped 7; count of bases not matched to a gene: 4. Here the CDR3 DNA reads TGCAGCGTCTGGACAGGGCGCGGGGAGCTGTTTTTT. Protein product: CSVWTGRGELFF.

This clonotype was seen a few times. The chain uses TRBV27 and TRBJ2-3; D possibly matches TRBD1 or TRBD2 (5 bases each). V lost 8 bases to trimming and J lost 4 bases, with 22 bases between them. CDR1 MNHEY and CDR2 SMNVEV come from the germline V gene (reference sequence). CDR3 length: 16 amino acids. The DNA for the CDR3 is TGTGCCAGCCAGTCCGACCGGGGTCTCAGGGCAGATACGCAGTATTTT. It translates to CASQSDRGLRADTQYF.

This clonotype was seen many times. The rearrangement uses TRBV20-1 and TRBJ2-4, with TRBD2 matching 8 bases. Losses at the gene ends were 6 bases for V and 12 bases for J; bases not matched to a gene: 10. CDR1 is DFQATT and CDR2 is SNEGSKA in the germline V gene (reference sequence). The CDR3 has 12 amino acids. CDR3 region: CSATLAGGRQYF. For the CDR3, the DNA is TGCAGTGCCACCCTTGCGGGGGGCCGTCAGTACTTC.

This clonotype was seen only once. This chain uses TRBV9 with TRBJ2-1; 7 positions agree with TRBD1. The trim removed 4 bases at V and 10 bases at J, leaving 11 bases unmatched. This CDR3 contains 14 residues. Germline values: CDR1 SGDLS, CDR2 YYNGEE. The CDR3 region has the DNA TGTGCCAGCAGCCGCACTAGACAGGGAGACGAGCAGTTCTTC. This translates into CASSRTRQGDEQFF.

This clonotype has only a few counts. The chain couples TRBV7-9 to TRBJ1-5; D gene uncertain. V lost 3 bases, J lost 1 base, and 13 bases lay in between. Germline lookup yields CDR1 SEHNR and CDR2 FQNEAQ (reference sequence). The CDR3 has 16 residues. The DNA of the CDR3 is TGTGCCAGCAGCTTCGCGGGGTTGGGGAGCAATCAGCCCCAGCATTTT. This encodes CASSFAGLGSNQPQHF. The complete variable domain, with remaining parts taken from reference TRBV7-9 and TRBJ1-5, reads DTGVSQNPRHKITKRGQNVTFRCDPISEHNRLYWYRQTLGQGPEFLTYFQNEAQLEKSRLLSDRFSAERPKGSFSTLEIQRTEQGDSAMYLCASSFAGLGSNQPQHFGDGTRLSIL.

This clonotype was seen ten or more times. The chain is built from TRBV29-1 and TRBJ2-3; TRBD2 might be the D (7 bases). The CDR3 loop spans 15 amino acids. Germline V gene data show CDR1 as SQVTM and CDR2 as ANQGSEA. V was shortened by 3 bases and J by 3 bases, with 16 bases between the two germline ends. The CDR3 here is CSVDRPGGLTDTQYF. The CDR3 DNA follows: TGCAGCGTTGACAGGCCGGGGGGCCTGACAGATACGCAGTATTTT.

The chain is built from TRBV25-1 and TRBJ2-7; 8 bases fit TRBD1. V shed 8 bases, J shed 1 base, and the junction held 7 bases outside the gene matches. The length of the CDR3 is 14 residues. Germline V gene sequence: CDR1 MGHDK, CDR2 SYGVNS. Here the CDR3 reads CASQSGQDSYEQYF. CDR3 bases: TGTGCCAGCCAATCGGGACAGGATTCCTACGAGCAGTACTTC.

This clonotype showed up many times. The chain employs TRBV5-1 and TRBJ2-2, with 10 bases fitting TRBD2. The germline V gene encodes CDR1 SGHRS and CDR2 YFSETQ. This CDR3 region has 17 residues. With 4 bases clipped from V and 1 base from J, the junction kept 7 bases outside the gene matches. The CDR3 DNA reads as TGCGCCAGCAGCCAAGAGGGACTAGCGATGAACACCGGGGAGCTGTTTTTT. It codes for CASSQEGLAMNTGELFF.

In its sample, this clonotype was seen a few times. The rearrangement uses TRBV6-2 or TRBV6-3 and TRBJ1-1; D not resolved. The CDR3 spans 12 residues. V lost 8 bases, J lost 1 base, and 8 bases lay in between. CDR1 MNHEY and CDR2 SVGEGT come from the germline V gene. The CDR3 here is CASRRRNTEAFF. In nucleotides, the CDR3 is TGTGCCAGCCGCCGGCGGAACACTGAAGCTTTCTTT.

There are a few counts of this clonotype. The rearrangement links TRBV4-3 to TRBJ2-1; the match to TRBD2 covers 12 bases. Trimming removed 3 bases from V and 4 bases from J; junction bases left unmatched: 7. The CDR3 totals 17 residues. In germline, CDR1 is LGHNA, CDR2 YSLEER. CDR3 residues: CASSHGSLAGGYNEQFF. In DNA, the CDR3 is TGCGCCAGCAGCCATGGAAGTCTAGCGGGGGGGTACAATGAGCAGTTCTTC.

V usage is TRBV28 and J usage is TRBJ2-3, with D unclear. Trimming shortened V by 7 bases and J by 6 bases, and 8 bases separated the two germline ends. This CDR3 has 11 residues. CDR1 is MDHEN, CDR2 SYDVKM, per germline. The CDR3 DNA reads TGTGCCAGCACCCTAGGGGATACGCAGTATTTT. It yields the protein CASTLGDTQYF.

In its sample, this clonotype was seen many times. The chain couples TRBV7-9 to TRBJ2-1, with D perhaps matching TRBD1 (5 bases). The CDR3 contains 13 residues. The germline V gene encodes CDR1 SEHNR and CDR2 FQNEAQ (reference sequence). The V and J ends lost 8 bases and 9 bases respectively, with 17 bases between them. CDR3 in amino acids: CASPRAGKGEQFF. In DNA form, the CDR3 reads TGTGCCAGCCCAAGGGCAGGGAAGGGTGAGCAGTTCTTC.